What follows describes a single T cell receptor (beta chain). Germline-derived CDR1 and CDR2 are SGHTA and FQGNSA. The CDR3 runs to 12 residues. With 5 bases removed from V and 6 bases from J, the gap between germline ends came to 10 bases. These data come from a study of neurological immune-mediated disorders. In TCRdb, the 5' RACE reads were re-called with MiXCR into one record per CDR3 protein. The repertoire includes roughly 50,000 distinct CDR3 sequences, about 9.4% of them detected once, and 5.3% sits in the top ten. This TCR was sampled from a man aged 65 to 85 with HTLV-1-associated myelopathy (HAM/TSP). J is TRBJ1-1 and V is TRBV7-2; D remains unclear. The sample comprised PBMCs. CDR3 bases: TGTGCCAGCAGCCCCACCGCCCCTGAAGCTTTCTTT. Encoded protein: CASSPTAPEAFF.